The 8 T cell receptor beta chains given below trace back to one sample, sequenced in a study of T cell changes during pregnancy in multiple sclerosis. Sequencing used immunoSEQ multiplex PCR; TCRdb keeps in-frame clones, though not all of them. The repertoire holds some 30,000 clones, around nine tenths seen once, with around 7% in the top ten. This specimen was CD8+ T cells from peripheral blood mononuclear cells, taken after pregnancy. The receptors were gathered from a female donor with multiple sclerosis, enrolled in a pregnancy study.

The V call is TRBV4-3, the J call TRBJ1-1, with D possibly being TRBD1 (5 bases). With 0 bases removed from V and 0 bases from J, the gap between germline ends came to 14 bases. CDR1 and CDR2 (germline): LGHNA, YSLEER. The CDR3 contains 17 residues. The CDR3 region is CASSQETIGGMNTEAFF. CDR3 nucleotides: TGCGCCAGCAGCCAAGAAACTATTGGGGGGATGAACACTGAAGCTTTCTTT.

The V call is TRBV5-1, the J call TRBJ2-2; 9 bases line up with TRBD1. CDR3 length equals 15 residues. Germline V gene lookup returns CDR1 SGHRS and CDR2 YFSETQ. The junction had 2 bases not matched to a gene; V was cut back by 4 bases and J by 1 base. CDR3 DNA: TGCGCCAGCAGCGGGGGACAGGGGAACACCGGGGAGCTGTTTTTT. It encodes CASSGGQGNTGELFF.

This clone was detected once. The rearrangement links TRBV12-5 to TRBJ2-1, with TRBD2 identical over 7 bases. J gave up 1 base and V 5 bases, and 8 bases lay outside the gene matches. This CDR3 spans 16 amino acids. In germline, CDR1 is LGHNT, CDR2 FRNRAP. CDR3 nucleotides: TGTGCTAGTGGTCCTGAAGCTAGCGGTTCCTACAATGAGCAGTTCTTC. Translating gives CASGPEASGSYNEQFF.

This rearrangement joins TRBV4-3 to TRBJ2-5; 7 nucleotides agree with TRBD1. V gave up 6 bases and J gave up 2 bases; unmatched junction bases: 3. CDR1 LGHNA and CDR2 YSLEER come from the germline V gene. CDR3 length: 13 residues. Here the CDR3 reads CASSSDRQETQYF. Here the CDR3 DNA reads TGCGCCAGCAGTTCGGACAGGCAAGAGACCCAGTACTTC.

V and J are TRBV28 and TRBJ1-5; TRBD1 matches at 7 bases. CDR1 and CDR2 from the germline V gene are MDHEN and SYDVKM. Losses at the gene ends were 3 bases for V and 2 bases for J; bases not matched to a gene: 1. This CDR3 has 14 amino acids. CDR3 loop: CASSFRGGNQPQHF. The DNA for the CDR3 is TGTGCCAGCAGTTTCAGGGGGGGCAATCAGCCCCAGCATTTT.

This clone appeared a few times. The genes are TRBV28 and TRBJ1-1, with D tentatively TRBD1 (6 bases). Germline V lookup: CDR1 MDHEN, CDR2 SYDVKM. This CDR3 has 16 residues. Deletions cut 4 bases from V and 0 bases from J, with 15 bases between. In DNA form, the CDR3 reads TGTGCCAGCAGTTACCCGGTGGACAGCATGAACACTGAAGCTTTCTTT. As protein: CASSYPVDSMNTEAFF.

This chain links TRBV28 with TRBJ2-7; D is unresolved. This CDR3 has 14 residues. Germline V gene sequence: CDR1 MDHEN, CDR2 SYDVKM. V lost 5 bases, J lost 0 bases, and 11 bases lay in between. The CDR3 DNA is TGTGCCAGCAGTAAGAACCCTAGCTCCTACGAGCAGTACTTC. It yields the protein CASSKNPSSYEQYF.

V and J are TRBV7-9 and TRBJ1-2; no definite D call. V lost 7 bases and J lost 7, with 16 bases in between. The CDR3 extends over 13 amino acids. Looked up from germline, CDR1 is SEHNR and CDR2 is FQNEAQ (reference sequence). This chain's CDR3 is CASKFEEEVGYTF. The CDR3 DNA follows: TGTGCCAGCAAATTTGAGGAAGAGGTTGGCTACACCTTC.